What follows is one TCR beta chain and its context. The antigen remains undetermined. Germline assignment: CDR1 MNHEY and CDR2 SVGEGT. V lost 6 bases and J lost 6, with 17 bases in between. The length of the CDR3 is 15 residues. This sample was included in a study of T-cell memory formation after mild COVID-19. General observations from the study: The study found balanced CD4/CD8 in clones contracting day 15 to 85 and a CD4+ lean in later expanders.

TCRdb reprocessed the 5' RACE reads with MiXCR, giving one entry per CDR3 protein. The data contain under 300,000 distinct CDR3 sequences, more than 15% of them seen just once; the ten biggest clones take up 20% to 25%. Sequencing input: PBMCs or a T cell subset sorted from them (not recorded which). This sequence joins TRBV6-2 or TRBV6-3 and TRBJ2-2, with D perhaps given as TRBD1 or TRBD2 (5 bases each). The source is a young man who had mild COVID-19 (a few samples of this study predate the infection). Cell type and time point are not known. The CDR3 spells CASSRLRDEPGELFF. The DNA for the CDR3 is TGTGCCAGCAGCCGTTTACGGGACGAGCCCGGGGAGCTGTTTTTT.